Presented here are 18 T cell receptor beta chains from one specimen sequenced in a study of cytomegalovirus exposure and HLA in healthy donors. Primers for the PCR totalled 60 Vbeta and 13 Jbeta. TCRdb's copy holds only in-frame clones and misses some; the assay was immunoSEQ multiplex PCR. Of about 270,000 clones detected, around two thirds appear once; the ten largest clones hold 2% to 2.5%. Sequenced input: PBMCs. All receptors come from a female donor in good health and CMV-seronegative.

The chain uses TRBV11-3 and TRBJ2-7; TRBD2 agrees at 7 bases. Looked up from germline, CDR1 is SGHNT and CDR2 is YENEEA. This CDR3 has 13 amino acids. The DNA of the CDR3 is TGTGCAGGTTGGGCTAGCGGAACCTACGAGCAGTACTTC. Encoded protein: CAGWASGTYEQYF.

V is TRBV10-1 and J is TRBJ1-2, with D unresolved. Trimming cost V 8 bases and J 8 bases, with 18 bases left between them. The CDR3 is 13 amino acids. Germline-derived CDR1 and CDR2 are WNHNN and SYGVQD (reference sequence). CDR3 sequence: CASSPGPSMGYTF. CDR3 bases: TGCGCCAGCTCACCTGGGCCCTCTATGGGCTACACCTTC.

This chain uses TRBV27 with TRBJ1-2; D possibly corresponds to TRBD1 (5 bases). This CDR3 contains 13 residues. Per germline, CDR1 MNHEY and CDR2 SMNVEV (reference sequence). Trimming pared 6 bases from V and 4 bases from J, leaving 12 bases between. The CDR3 protein is CASRSTDLYGYTF. The CDR3 DNA follows: TGTGCCAGCAGATCGACAGATCTCTATGGCTACACCTTC.

The rearrangement links TRBV5-6 to TRBJ2-7, with D perhaps TRBD1 (5 bases). There are 14 residues in the CDR3. V lost 4 bases and J 6 bases, leaving 17 bases between the germline ends. Germline loops: CDR1 SGHDT, CDR2 YYEEEE. The CDR3 region is CASSPRTQGSEQYF. CDR3 DNA sequence: TGTGCCAGCAGCCCCAGGACCCAGGGATCCGAGCAGTACTTC. Based on the CDR3 plus reference TRBV5-6 and TRBJ2-7, the full variable domain is DAGVTQSPTHLIKTRGQQVTLRCSPKSGHDTVSWYQQALGQGPQFIFQYYEEEERQRGNFPDRFSGHQFPNYSSELNVNALLLGDSALYLCASSPRTQGSEQYFGPGTRLTVT.

The chain links TRBV19 to TRBJ2-7, with D possibly being TRBD1 (6 bases). V lost 5 bases and J lost 1, with 9 bases in between. This CDR3 is 13 amino acids long. Germline CDR1 is LNHDA and CDR2 is SQIVND (reference sequence). The CDR3 DNA sequence: TGTGCCAGTAGTTCGGACAGTTCCTACGAGCAGTACTTC. Protein product: CASSSDSSYEQYF. Combining the CDR3 with reference TRBV19 and TRBJ2-7 gives the whole variable domain DGGITQSPKYLFRKEGQNVTLSCEQNLNHDAMYWYRQDPGQGLRLIYYSQIVNDFQKGDIAEGYSVSREKKESFPLTVTSAQKNPTAFYLCASSSDSSYEQYFGPGTRLTVT.

The rearrangement links TRBV5-1 to TRBJ1-2; 7 bases line up with TRBD1. Germline assignment: CDR1 SGHRS and CDR2 YFSETQ. Losses at the gene ends were 4 bases for V and 4 bases for J; bases not matched to a gene: 10. The CDR3 runs 15 residues. In DNA, the CDR3 is TGCGCCAGCAGCCCCACAGGGGCCTATGGCTATGGCTACACCTTC. This gives the protein CASSPTGAYGYGYTF.

This clone has just a few counts. Other nucleotide sequences from this sample produce the same CDR3. The gene calls are TRBV11-2 and TRBJ2-5, with unresolved D. The germline gives CDR1 SGHAT, CDR2 FQNNGV. The CDR3 sequence is 13 residues long. V gave up 4 bases and J gave up 4 bases, with 10 bases separating them. Here the CDR3 reads CASSSRGRETQYF. CDR3 nucleotides: TGTGCCAGCAGCTCCCGCGGTCGAGAGACCCAGTACTTC.

This sequence joins TRBV4-1 and TRBJ1-4; D call uncertain. This CDR3 has 15 amino acids. The V gene's germline CDR1 is MGHRA and CDR2 YSYEKL. Between the trimmed V and J ends, which lost 1 base and 5 bases, there was a span of 11 bases. CDR3 DNA: TGCGCCAGCAGCCAAGTACCCGGGTTGAATGAAAAACTGTTTTTT. Protein sequence: CASSQVPGLNEKLFF.

CDR3 in DNA: TGCGCCAGCAGCCTGGGACATACGTTAGACTATGGCTACACCTTC. Translation: CASSLGHTLDYGYTF. The chain carries TRBV4-1 and TRBJ1-2; TRBD1 is a possible D gene (6 bases). CDR1 and CDR2 (germline): MGHRA, YSYEKL. This CDR3 region has 15 residues. Trimming cost V 4 bases and J 3 bases, with 15 bases left between them.

A note on this clone: One end of the junction varies from germline; a read error may be responsible. The chain is built from TRBV7-9 and TRBJ1-1; D possibly corresponds to TRBD1 (6 bases). The CDR3 totals 13 residues. CDR1 is SEHNR, CDR2 FQNEAQ, per germline (reference sequence). The CDR3 DNA is TGTTCCAGCAGCTTCGCGGGGGCAACTGAAGCTTTCTTT. Translation: CSSSFAGATEAFF.

V and J are TRBV11-3 and TRBJ2-7; D unclear. Trimming cost V 3 bases and J 6 bases, with 15 bases left between them. The germline CDR1 and CDR2 sequences are SGHNT and YENEEA. The CDR3 runs to 14 residues. The CDR3 DNA is TGTGCCAGCAGCTTTGTCTACGAGGTCTCCGAGCAGTACTTC. Its translation: CASSFVYEVSEQYF. The full variable domain, completed using reference TRBV11-3 and TRBJ2-7, is EAGVVQSPRYKIIEKKQPVAFWCNPISGHNTLYWYLQNLGQGPELLIRYENEEAVDDSQLPKDRFSAERLKGVDSTLKIQPAELGDSAVYLCASSFVYEVSEQYFGPGTRLTVT.

The rearrangement uses TRBV9 and TRBJ2-5; 13 bases fit TRBD2. The end of the DNA is better explained by TRBJ2-7, so the J call may be wrong. In germline, CDR1 is SGDLS, CDR2 YYNGEE. The CDR3 covers 16 residues. CDR3 bases: TGTGCCAGCAGCCTCCGGACTAGCGGGAGTCCCTACGAGCAGTACTTC. Its translation is CASSLRTSGSPYEQYF.

The chain employs TRBV9 and TRBJ1-2; the D gene is possibly TRBD1 (5 bases). V was cut by 1 base and J by 8 bases, with 18 bases left in between. The CDR3 covers 15 residues. Germline values: CDR1 SGDLS, CDR2 YYNGEE. The CDR3 nucleotides read TGTGCCAGCAGCGTATCCCGGGGGGGACCGTCGGGCTACACCTTC. Protein sequence: CASSVSRGGPSGYTF.

The gene calls are TRBV6-1 and TRBJ1-5; D perhaps matches TRBD1 (5 bases). In germline, CDR1 is MNHNS, CDR2 SASEGT. CDR3 length: 15 amino acids. Trimming cost V 1 base and J 4 bases, with 11 bases left between them. This CDR3 is CASSEGGGLNQPQHF. CDR3 DNA sequence: TGTGCCAGCAGTGAAGGGGGGGGGTTGAATCAGCCCCAGCATTTT.

The chain is built from TRBV27 and TRBJ2-1; 10 positions agree with TRBD1. The V gene's germline CDR1 is MNHEY and CDR2 SMNVEV (reference sequence). The CDR3 loop spans 16 amino acids. Trimming took 6 bases from V and 0 from J; bases not matched to a gene: 5. The CDR3 region is CASRGGQGNSYNEQFF. For the CDR3, the DNA is TGTGCCAGCAGGGGGGGACAGGGGAACTCCTACAATGAGCAGTTCTTC.

The chain carries TRBV14 and TRBJ2-7, with a weak D call TRBD1 (5 bases). CDR1 is SGHDN and CDR2 is FVKESK in the germline V gene. Trimming cost V 4 bases and J 1 base, with 14 bases left between them. The CDR3 loop spans 15 amino acids. CDR3 coding DNA: TGTGCCAGCAGCCCCCAGGGTACCCTATCCTACGAGCAGTACTTC. It specifies CASSPQGTLSYEQYF.

The chain combines TRBV6-4 with TRBJ2-2, with unresolved D. From germline, CDR1 is MRHNA and CDR2 SNTAGT. The CDR3 length is 14 residues. The germline V and J ends were trimmed by 7 bases and 2 bases, with 11 bases remaining between them. The CDR3 DNA is TGTGCCAGCAAAGCGCAGATAAACACCGGGGAGCTGTTTTTT. Protein: CASKAQINTGELFF.

J is TRBJ2-1 and V is TRBV19; 12 nucleotides line up with TRBD2. The CDR3 is 15 residues long. The junction had 2 bases not matched to a gene; V was cut back by 6 bases and J by 2 bases. CDR1 and CDR2 from the germline V gene are LNHDA and SQIVND (reference sequence). The CDR3 here is CASSRTSGTYNEQFF. CDR3 sequence (DNA): TGTGCCAGTAGCAGGACTAGCGGGACCTACAATGAGCAGTTCTTC.